A selection of T cell receptor beta chains follows, all from one sample in a study of response to subunit inactivated influenza vaccine. TCRdb re-derived calls from the RT-PCR reads in MiXCR, one entry per CDR3 protein. The sample lists 650,000 to 800,000 distinct CDR3 sequences, over 11% occurring once. The sequencing used PBMCs from blood, collected around two weeks before vaccination. The receptors originated from a man aged 50 to 59 who received an inactivated influenza vaccine. CDR3s include the opening cysteine and the closing phenylalanine or tryptophan. Each record gives: V gene, J gene, D gene, clone size, CDR3 DNA, CDR3 protein. D genes are given only for firm matches. Clone size is not always given. Where it is, it says once, few, many or a class for expanded clones.

TRBV15	TRBJ2-7	.	few	TGTGCCACCAGCAGAGATAAGACGAACTCCTACGAGCAGTACTTC	CATSRDKTNSYEQYF
TRBV14	TRBJ2-7	TRBD1	few	TGTGCCAGCAGCCCTGGGACAGGGGCCGAGCAGTACTTC	CASSPGTGAEQYF
TRBV29-1	TRBJ2-3	.	few	TGCAGCGTTGAAGATGGGGGGGATACGCAGTATTTT	CSVEDGGDTQYF
TRBV12-3/TRBV12-4	TRBJ2-5	TRBD1	few	TGTGCCAGCAGTTTTATAGGGGGCTGGGAGACCCAGTACTTC	CASSFIGGWETQYF
TRBV5-1	TRBJ1-1	TRBD1	many	TGCGCCAGCAGCGTGACAGGGTCTGAAGCTTTCTTT	CASSVTGSEAFF
TRBV5-6	TRBJ1-1	.	.	TGTGCCAGCAGTATAACCGGGACGGGAAACACTGAAGCTTTCTTT	CASSITGTGNTEAFF
TRBV5-1	TRBJ1-1	.	.	TGCGCCAGCAGCTTGGGTGGGGACTCCAAATCTTTCTTT	CASSLGGDSKSFF
TRBV29-1	TRBJ1-2	.	once	TGCAGCGTTGAGAACAGCTATGGCTACACCTTC	CSVENSYGYTF
TRBV18	TRBJ2-7	TRBD1	many	TGTGCCAGCTCATTCGGACAGGCCTTGAACGAGCAGTACTTC	CASSFGQALNEQYF
TRBV28	TRBJ2-2	TRBD2	.	TGTGCCAGCAGTTCCCCCCGGGCTAGCGGGAGACGTTCGGACACCGGGGAGCTGTTTTTT	CASSSPRASGRRSDTGELFF
TRBV7-2	TRBJ1-4	.	.	TGTGCCAGCAGCTCCATTCGGGGGGTGAATGAAAAACTGTTTTTT	CASSSIRGVNEKLFF
TRBV7-3	TRBJ2-1	.	.	TGTGCCAGCAGCTTAACGGGGACCCGGAACAATGAGCAGTTCTTC	CASSLTGTRNNEQFF
TRBV27	TRBJ2-1	TRBD1	.	TGTGCCAGCAGTTTAACAGCAGGGGGTAAAGAGCAGTTCTTC	CASSLTAGGKEQFF
TRBV7-8	TRBJ2-7	TRBD2	.	TGTGCCAGCAGCTTAACTAGCGGGAGAGACTACGAGCAGTACTTC	CASSLTSGRDYEQYF
TRBV7-2	TRBJ2-1	.	once	TGTGCCAGCAGCTTAGGACGGGGGCTCGTCTATGAGCAGTTCTTC	CASSLGRGLVYEQFF
TRBV4-2	TRBJ2-5	TRBD2	.	TGTGCCAGCAGCCGTGACGGGAGGGAGACCCAGTACTTC	CASSRDGRETQYF
TRBV30	TRBJ1-5	.	.	TGTGCCTGGAGTGTTTTGGGGGGCAATCAGCCCCAGCATTTT	CAWSVLGGNQPQHF
TRBV29-1	TRBJ1-1	.	few	TGCAGCGTTGAAAGGGCAGGGCTGGGCACTGAAGCTTTCTTT	CSVERAGLGTEAFF
TRBV7-9	TRBJ2-6	.	few	TGTGCCAGCAGCACCACGTTTGGGACCGTCAACGTCCTGACTTTC	CASSTTFGTVNVLTF
TRBV20-1	TRBJ2-7	.	many	TGCAGTGCTAAGGGGATTTTAGCAGCCTACGAGCAGTACTTC	CSAKGILAAYEQYF
TRBV29-1	TRBJ2-2	.	.	TGCAGCGTTGGTGGAGGCCTGAACACCGGGGAGCTGTTTTTT	CSVGGGLNTGELFF
TRBV12-3/TRBV12-4	TRBJ2-7	.	few	TGTGCCAGCAGCACCTCCGGGGTAATGGGATACGAGCAGTACTTC	CASSTSGVMGYEQYF
TRBV30	TRBJ1-3	.	.	TGTGCCTGGAGTGTACGCGGCAGGTACACGCTCTCTGGAAACACCATATATTTT	CAWSVRGRYTLSGNTIYF
TRBV7-9	TRBJ1-1	.	.	TGTGCCAGCAGCTTGGGAGGGGGGCGAGAAGCTTTCTTT	CASSLGGGREAFF
TRBV12-3/TRBV12-4	TRBJ1-5	.	many	TGTGCCAGCAGTCCCTCGGGGGATCCCTTCAATCAGCCCCAGCATTTT	CASSPSGDPFNQPQHF
TRBV6-5	TRBJ1-2	.	few	TGTGCCAGCAGTTATGGTGGGGGCCCGGGGTATGGCTACACCTTC	CASSYGGGPGYGYTF
TRBV12-3/TRBV12-4	TRBJ1-3	.	.	TGTGCCAGCCAGTCGCCGGGAAGCTCTGGAAACACCATATATTTT	CASQSPGSSGNTIYF
TRBV6-2/TRBV6-3	TRBJ2-1	.	.	TGTGCCAGCAGTTACACGGTATCCAATGAGCAGTTCTTC	CASSYTVSNEQFF
TRBV28	TRBJ1-6	TRBD1	.	TGTGCCTCCTCCCCGGGACAGGGGGCCGGTTCACCCCTCCACTTT	CASSPGQGAGSPLHF